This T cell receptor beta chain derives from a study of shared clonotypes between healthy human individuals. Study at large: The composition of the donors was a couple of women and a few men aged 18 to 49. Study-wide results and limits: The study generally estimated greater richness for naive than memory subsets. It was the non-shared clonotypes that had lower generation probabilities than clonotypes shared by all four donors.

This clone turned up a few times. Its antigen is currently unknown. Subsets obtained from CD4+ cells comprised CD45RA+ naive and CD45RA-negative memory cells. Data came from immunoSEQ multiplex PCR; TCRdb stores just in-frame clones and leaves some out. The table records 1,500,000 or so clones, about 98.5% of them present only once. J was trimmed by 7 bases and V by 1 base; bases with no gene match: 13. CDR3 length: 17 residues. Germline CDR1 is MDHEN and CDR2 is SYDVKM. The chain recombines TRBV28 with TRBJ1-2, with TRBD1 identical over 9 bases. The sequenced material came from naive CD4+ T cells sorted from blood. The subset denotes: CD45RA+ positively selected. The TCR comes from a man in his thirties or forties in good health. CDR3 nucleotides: TGTGCCAGCAGTTTATCGAGGTTGACACAGGGGGCTGCTGGCTACACCTTC. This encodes CASSLSRLTQGAAGYTF.